This TCR beta chain was profiled in a study of blood T cells in healthy people across ages. This clonotype came up a few times. One base away lies a much larger clone, so this may be a sequencing read error. It was with a sample-barcoded 5' primer and a J-beta primer mix that a second PCR of roughly 7 to 12 cycles was run. From the 5' RACE reads, TCRdb called clonotypes with MiXCR, one entry per CDR3 protein. The sample lists some 900,000 distinct CDR3 sequences, about 44% occurring once. The TCR originated in a man aged 25 to 40 in good health. Sequencing was performed on blood.

DNA of the CDR3: TGTGCCAGCAGTTCATGCCCGATGAACACTGAAGCTTTCTTT. Translation: CASSSCPMNTEAFF. The chain couples TRBV28 to TRBJ1-1, with D unresolved. CDR3 length equals 14 residues. CDR1 is MDHEN, CDR2 SYDVKM, per germline. The germline V and J ends were trimmed by 4 bases and 0 bases, with 9 bases remaining between them.